This T cell receptor beta chain was obtained from a study of tumor and adjacent non-tumor tissue in lung cancer. Study-wide findings and caveats: Significantly higher TCR diversity was found in tumor than normal lung. Normal lung showed higher cumulative top 100 clone frequency than tumor. Shorter survival was associated with higher TCR diversity in tumors.

TCRbeta libraries were built with three rounds of nested PCR, modified from ARM-PCR. TCRdb used MiXCR to reprocess the multiplex PCR reads, holding one entry per CDR3 protein. The sample yields 200,000 to 250,000 distinct CDR3 sequences, approximately 74% seen once. RNA was extracted from bulk tissue without any cell sorting. This clonotype was counted ten times or more. Its antigen is unidentified. Trimming removed 5 bases from V and 3 bases from J; junction bases left unmatched: 13. The CDR3 contains 16 residues. Source material: lung tumor tissue. The rearrangement uses TRBV12-3 or TRBV12-4 and TRBJ2-7, with 7 bases fitting TRBD1. This clonotype was obtained from a man between 60 and 75 years old with non-small cell lung cancer. This chain's CDR3 is CASSTTRSRGFYEQYF. In nucleotides, the CDR3 is TGTGCCAGCAGTACCACACGATCCAGGGGGTTCTACGAGCAGTACTTC.